The 4 T cell receptor beta chains below all came from one sample that was sequenced in a study of shared clonotypes between healthy human individuals. Generated by immunoSEQ multiplex PCR, the TCRdb table keeps only in-frame clones and is missing some. The sample has roughly 1 million clones, 65% to 75% seen once. The sequenced sample consisted of memory CD4+ T cells sorted from blood. The subset is: CD45RA-negative fraction. These receptors were collected from a man aged 18 to 29 in good health.

This clone was detected only a few times. The chain employs TRBV6-5 and TRBJ1-1, with D maybe TRBD1 (5 bases). V dropped 5 bases and J dropped 7 bases, with 17 bases sitting between them. The germline CDR1 and CDR2 sequences are MNHEY and SVGAGI. CDR3 size: 14 residues. CDR3 protein: CASSDTTFQGEAFF. The CDR3 DNA sequence: TGTGCCAGCAGTGACACGACTTTCCAGGGTGAAGCTTTCTTT.

V usage is TRBV30 and J usage is TRBJ1-2; D gene unclear. CDR1 is GTSNPN, CDR2 SVGIG, per germline (reference sequence). V lost 2 bases and J 3 bases, leaving 16 bases between the germline ends. The CDR3 length is 15 residues. In DNA form, the CDR3 reads TGTGCCTGGAGTACCCGACTGGGGAGAGACTATGGCTACACCTTC. As protein: CAWSTRLGRDYGYTF.

This clone was picked up many times. Other DNA sequences from this sample encode an identical CDR3 as well. The chain couples TRBV6-1 to TRBJ1-1; possibly TRBD1 for D (5 bases). V was cut by 2 bases and J by 2 bases, with 6 bases left in between. The germline V gene encodes CDR1 MNHNS and CDR2 SASEGT. The length of the CDR3 is 13 residues. The CDR3 sequence is CASSERGNTEAFF. CDR3 sequence (DNA): TGTGCCAGCAGTGAAAGGGGAAACACTGAAGCTTTCTTT.

The V gene is TRBV19, the J gene TRBJ1-1; the D is unclear. V was trimmed by 3 bases and J by 6 bases, leaving 14 bases between them. The CDR3 runs to 14 residues. Germline CDR1 is LNHDA and CDR2 is SQIVND (reference sequence). Written as DNA, the CDR3 is TGTGCCAGTAGTATCCGGGGTCTGGAAGCTGAAGCTTTCTTT. As protein: CASSIRGLEAEAFF.